A single sample gave rise to the 5 T cell receptor beta chains below, sequenced in a study of blood T cell repertoires in COVID-19. The assay was immunoSEQ multiplex PCR, and TCRdb's table has in-frame clones only and misses some. The sample shows 410,000 or so clones, over 75% of them seen only once. The sample taken for sequencing was peripheral blood. The receptors were gathered from a middle-aged woman with COVID-19, enrolled during active disease.

The rearrangement uses TRBV24-1 and TRBJ1-1; TRBD1 might be the D (6 bases). CDR3 length: 14 amino acids. The germline gives CDR1 KGHDR, CDR2 SFDVKD. V lost 7 bases and J 1 base, leaving 12 bases between the germline ends. DNA for the CDR3: TGTGCCACCAGCTCCACAGGGTCGAACACTGAAGCTTTCTTT. It yields the protein CATSSTGSNTEAFF.

The J gene is TRBJ1-1, the V gene TRBV11-3, with D maybe TRBD1 (6 bases). Per the germline V gene, CDR1 is SGHNT and CDR2 is YENEEA. This CDR3 has 14 amino acids. V lost 5 bases and J 5 bases, leaving 15 bases between the germline ends. In DNA form, the CDR3 reads TGTGCCAGCAGCCCAGAGGCAGGGGATACTGAAGCTTTCTTT. This sequence encodes CASSPEAGDTEAFF.

This clone has more than one count but fewer than ten. The chain has TRBV6-6 and TRBJ1-1; D unresolved. The CDR3 has 14 amino acids. V dropped 5 bases and J dropped 1 base, with 11 bases sitting between them. Germline values: CDR1 MNHNY, CDR2 SVGAGI (reference sequence). CDR3 region: CASSRMAGNTEAFF. As DNA, the CDR3 is TGTGCCAGCAGTAGGATGGCGGGGAACACTGAAGCTTTCTTT.

This clone was counted between two and nine times. This sequence joins TRBV2 and TRBJ1-1; D uncertain. V lost 4 bases, J lost 4 bases, and 13 bases lay in between. CDR1 and CDR2 (germline): SNHLY, FYNNEI. The CDR3 is 14 amino acids. The CDR3 reads CASSGYLKSTEAFF. CDR3 nucleotide sequence: TGTGCCAGCAGTGGTTATCTTAAGAGCACTGAAGCTTTCTTT.

The genes are TRBV5-1 and TRBJ1-1; D may be TRBD1 (5 bases). CDR3 size: 14 residues. Trimming cost V 4 bases and J 4 bases, with 14 bases left between them. CDR1 is SGHRS and CDR2 is YFSETQ in the germline V gene. DNA of the CDR3: TGCGCCAGCAGCGAGGGGAACGGGGGCACTGAAGCTTTCTTT. Translating gives CASSEGNGGTEAFF.